This T cell receptor beta chain was documented in a study of cytomegalovirus exposure and HLA in healthy donors. Germline lookup yields CDR1 MNHEY and CDR2 SMNVEV (reference sequence). Trimming removed 8 bases from V and 0 bases from J, with 10 bases in between. The CDR3 has 14 residues. Of note for this clone: Its antigen is unknown.

PCR was performed using 60 Vbeta and 13 Jbeta primers. The method was immunoSEQ multiplex PCR; TCRdb's version includes in-frame clones alone and lacks a portion of them. In the table there are roughly 100,000 clones, more than 80% of which are singletons. Study findings and constraints: According to the study, around 150 TCR beta chains were cytomegalovirus-associated.

The receptor was derived from a man aged 25 to 45 in good health and CMV-seronegative. The V gene is TRBV27, the J gene TRBJ2-2; D remains unclear. Material for sequencing was PBMCs. The CDR3 region has the DNA TGTGCCAGCTCGATTACAGCGAACACCGGGGAGCTGTTTTTT. Its protein product is CASSITANTGELFF.